This T cell receptor beta chain was documented in a study of blood T cell repertoires in COVID-19. At the level of the study: From the United States, Italy and Spain came samples of acute and convalescent COVID-19. Sources were T cells, B-cell-depleted T cells, or PBMCs; the material itself was cDNA or gDNA.

Authors' processing steps: Estimation of nucleated cell counts relied on the amplification of reference gene primers. Libraries were prepared by immunoSEQ multiplex PCR; TCRdb keeps only in-frame clonotypes and omits some of them. V and J calls plus clone size are reproduced from that table; the DNA served to infer D and trimming. This sample carries 100,000 or so clones, around 87% of them seen once, and the ten largest clones take over 2.5%. This clone was recorded only once. Germline CDR1 is SGHAT and CDR2 is FQNNGV. The CDR3 contains 16 residues. V lost 5 bases, J lost 6 bases, and 19 bases lay in between.

The sequenced material came from peripheral blood. The chain is built from TRBV11-2 and TRBJ1-4; D is possibly TRBD1 (5 bases). This receptor was identified in a man aged 50 to 60 with active or convalescent COVID-19. The DNA of the CDR3 is TGTGCCAGCAGCCCGAGCCGGGGGACCCAGCATGAAAAACTGTTTTTT. Protein: CASSPSRGTQHEKLFF. Drawing the rest from reference TRBV11-2 and TRBJ1-4, the complete variable domain is EAGVAQSPRYKIIEKRQSVAFWCNPISGHATLYWYQQILGQGPKLLIQFQNNGVVDDSQLPKDRFSAERLKGVDSTLKIQPAKLEDSAVYLCASSPSRGTQHEKLFFGSGTQLSVL.